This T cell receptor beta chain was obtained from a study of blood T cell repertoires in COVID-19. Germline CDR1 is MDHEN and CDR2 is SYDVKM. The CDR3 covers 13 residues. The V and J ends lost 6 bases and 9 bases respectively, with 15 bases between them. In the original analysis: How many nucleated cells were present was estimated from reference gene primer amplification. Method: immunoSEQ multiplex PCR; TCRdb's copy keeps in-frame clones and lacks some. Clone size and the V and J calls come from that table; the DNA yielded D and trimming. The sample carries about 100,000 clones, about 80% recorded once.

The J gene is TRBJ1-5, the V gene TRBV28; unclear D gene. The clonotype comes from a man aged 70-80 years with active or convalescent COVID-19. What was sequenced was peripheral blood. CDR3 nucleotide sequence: TGTGCCAGCAGCTCAACCACTGGGCCGCCCCAGCATTTT. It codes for CASSSTTGPPQHF.